This T cell receptor beta chain was profiled in a study of control samples from healthy donors and cancer patients. Trimming took off 2 bases at V and 8 bases at J, with 19 bases between the two ends. Germline V gene data show CDR1 as SGHTA and CDR2 as FQGNSA. This CDR3 spans 16 amino acids. Generated by immunoSEQ multiplex PCR, the TCRdb table keeps only in-frame clones and is missing some. The data contain some 90,000 clones, approximately 91% of them seen just once; the ten biggest clones take up around 1%. The chain is built from TRBV7-2 and TRBJ2-1, with D possibly TRBD1 on 5 matching bases. The material sequenced was blood. The receptor was isolated from a woman in her 30s in good health. The CDR3 sequence is CASSLKGTKGVHEQFF. The DNA of the CDR3 is TGTGCCAGCAGCTTAAAAGGAACTAAAGGGGTGCATGAGCAGTTCTTC.